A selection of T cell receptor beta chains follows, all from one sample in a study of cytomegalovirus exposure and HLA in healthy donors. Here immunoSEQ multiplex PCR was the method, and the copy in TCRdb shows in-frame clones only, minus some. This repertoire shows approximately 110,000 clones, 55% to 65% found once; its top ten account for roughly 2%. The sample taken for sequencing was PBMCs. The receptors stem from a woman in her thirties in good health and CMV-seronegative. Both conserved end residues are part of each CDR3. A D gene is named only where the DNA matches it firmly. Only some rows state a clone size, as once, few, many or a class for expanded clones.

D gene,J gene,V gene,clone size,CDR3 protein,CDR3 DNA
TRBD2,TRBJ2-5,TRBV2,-,CASSRGTSGRTETQYF,TGTGCCAGCAGTAGGGGGACTAGCGGGAGGACGGAGACCCAGTACTTC
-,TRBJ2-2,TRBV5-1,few,CASARGGTGELFF,TGCGCCAGCGCACGTGGGGGGACCGGGGAGCTGTTTTTT
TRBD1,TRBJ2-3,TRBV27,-,CASSGTVSTDTQYF,TGTGCCAGCAGTGGGACAGTTAGCACAGATACGCAGTATTTT
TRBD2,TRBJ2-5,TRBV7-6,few,CASSFGRGETQYF,TGTGCCAGCAGCTTCGGGAGGGGGGAGACCCAGTACTTC
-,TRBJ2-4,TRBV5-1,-,CASSPEGHKNIQYF,TGCGCCAGCAGCCCGGAGGGCCACAAAAACATTCAGTACTTC
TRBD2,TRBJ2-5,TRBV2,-,CASGGGLAEDNF,TGTGCCAGCGGGGGGGGACTAGCGGAGGATAACTTC
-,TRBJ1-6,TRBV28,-,CASMYNYNSPLHF,TGTGCCAGCATGTACAACTATAATTCACCCCTCCACTTT
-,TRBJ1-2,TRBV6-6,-,CASRRPGDHGYTF,TGTGCCAGCAGGCGCCCGGGGGATCATGGCTACACCTTC
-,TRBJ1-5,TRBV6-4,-,CASSEREGTGQPQHF,TGTGCCAGCAGTGAACGGGAGGGGACGGGACAGCCCCAGCATTTT
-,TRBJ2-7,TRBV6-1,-,CASSEIVGQIYEQYF,TGTGCCAGCAGTGAAATAGTAGGACAGATCTACGAGCAGTACTTC
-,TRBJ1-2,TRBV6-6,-,CASSSRTEGYGYTF,TGTGCCAGCAGTTCTAGGACAGAAGGGTATGGCTACACCTTC
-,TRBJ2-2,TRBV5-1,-,CASSFSSENTGELFF,TGCGCCAGCAGCTTTTCTAGCGAGAACACCGGGGAGCTGTTTTTT
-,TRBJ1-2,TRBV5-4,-,CASSPYESGYTF,TGTGCCAGCAGCCCCTATGAGTCTGGCTACACCTTC
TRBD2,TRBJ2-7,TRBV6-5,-,CAIGGRDQLDEQYF,TGTGCCATCGGTGGGAGGGATCAGTTAGACGAGCAGTACTTC
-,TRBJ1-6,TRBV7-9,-,CASHGTQGSSPLHF,TGTGCCAGCCACGGAACGCAGGGATCTTCACCCCTCCACTTT
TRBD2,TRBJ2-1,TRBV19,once,CASSGLAGAYNEQFF,TGTGCCAGTAGTGGACTAGCGGGAGCCTACAATGAGCAGTTCTTC
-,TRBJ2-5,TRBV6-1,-,CASSGQATGETQYF,TGTGCCAGCAGTGGACAGGCCACTGGGGAGACCCAGTACTTC
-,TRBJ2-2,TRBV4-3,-,CASSQDPTGRLAGELFF,TGCGCCAGCAGCCAAGATCCGACAGGGAGGCTGGCCGGGGAGCTGTTTTTT
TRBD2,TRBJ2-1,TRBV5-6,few,CASSLRTSGKFYNEQFF,TGTGCCAGCAGCCTGAGGACTAGCGGGAAATTCTACAATGAGCAGTTCTTC
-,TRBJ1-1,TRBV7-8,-,CASSMSYGGRVTEAFF,TGTGCCAGCAGCATGAGCTATGGGGGGAGGGTCACTGAAGCTTTCTTT
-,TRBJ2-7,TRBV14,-,CASSENDFIRSSYEQYF,TGTGCCAGCAGCGAAAACGACTTCATTAGGAGCTCCTACGAGCAGTACTTC
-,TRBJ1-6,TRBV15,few,CATSRARAPNSPLHF,TGTGCCACCAGCAGAGCGAGGGCTCCTAATTCACCCCTCCACTTT
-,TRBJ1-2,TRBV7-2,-,CASSLDRFYGYTF,TGTGCCAGCAGCCTAGACAGATTTTATGGCTACACCTTC
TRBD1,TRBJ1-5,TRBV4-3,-,CASSQDTDRGGTYSNQPQHF,TGCGCCAGCAGCCAAGATACCGACAGGGGAGGGACCTATAGCAATCAGCCCCAGCATTTT
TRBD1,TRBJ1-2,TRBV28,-,CASSLSDRRYGYTF,TGTGCCAGCAGTTTGTCGGACAGGCGCTATGGCTACACCTTC
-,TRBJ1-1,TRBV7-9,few,CASSLAPNTEAFF,TGTGCCAGCAGCTTAGCCCCAAACACTGAAGCTTTCTTT
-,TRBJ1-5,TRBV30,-,CAWSVLRNQPQHF,TGTGCCTGGAGTGTTTTGAGAAATCAGCCCCAGCATTTT